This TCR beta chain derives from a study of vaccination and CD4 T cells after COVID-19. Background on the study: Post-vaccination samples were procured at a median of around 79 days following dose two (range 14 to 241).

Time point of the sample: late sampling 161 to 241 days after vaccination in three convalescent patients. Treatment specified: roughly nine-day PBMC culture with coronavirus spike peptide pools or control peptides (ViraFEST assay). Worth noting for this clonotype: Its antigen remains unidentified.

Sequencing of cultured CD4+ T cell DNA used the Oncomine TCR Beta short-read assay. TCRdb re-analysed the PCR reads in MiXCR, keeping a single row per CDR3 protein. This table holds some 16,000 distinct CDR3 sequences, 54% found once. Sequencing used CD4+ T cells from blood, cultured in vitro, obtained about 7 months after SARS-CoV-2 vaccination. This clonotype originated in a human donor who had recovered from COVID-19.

The CDR3 region has the DNA TGTGCCAGCAGCTTTAAGGCGGGACGGCCCTTCTACGAGCAGTACTTC. This codes for CASSFKAGRPFYEQYF. The chain couples TRBV7-2 to TRBJ2-7, with D maybe TRBD2 (6 bases). With 3 bases removed from V and 3 bases from J, the gap between germline ends came to 18 bases. This CDR3 contains 16 residues. Germline V gene sequence: CDR1 SGHTA, CDR2 FQGNSA. Variable domain in full (rest from reference TRBV7-2 and TRBJ2-7): GAGVSQSPSNKVTEKGKDVELRCDPISGHTALYWYRQSLGQGLEFLIYFQGNSAPDKSGLPSDRFSAERTGGSVSTLTIQRTQQEDSAVYLCASSFKAGRPFYEQYFGPGTRLTVT.